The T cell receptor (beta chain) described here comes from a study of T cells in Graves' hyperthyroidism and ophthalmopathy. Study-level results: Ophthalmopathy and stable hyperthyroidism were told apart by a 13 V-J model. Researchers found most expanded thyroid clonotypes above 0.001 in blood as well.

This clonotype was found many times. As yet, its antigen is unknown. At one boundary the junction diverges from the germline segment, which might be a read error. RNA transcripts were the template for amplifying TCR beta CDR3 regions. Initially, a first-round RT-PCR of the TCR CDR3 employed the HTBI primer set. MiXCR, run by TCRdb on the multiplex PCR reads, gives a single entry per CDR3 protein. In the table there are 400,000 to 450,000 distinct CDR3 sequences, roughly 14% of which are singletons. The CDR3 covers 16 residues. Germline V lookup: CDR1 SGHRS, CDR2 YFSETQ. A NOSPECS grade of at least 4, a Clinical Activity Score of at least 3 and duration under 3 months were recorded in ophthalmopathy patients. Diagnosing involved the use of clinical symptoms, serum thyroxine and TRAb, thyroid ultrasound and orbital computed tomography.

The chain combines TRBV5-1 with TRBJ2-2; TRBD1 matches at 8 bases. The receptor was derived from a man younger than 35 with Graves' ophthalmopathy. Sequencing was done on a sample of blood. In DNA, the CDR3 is TGCGCCAGCAGCTTCTCAGGGGGCGCGAAGACCGGGGAGCTGTTTTTT. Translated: CASSFSGGAKTGELFF. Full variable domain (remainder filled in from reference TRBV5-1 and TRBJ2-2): KAGVTQTPRYLIKTRGQQVTLSCSPISGHRSVSWYQQTPGQGLQFLFEYFSETQRNKGNFPGRFSGRQFSNSRSEMNVSTLELGDSALYLCASSFSGGAKTGELFFGEGSRLTVL.